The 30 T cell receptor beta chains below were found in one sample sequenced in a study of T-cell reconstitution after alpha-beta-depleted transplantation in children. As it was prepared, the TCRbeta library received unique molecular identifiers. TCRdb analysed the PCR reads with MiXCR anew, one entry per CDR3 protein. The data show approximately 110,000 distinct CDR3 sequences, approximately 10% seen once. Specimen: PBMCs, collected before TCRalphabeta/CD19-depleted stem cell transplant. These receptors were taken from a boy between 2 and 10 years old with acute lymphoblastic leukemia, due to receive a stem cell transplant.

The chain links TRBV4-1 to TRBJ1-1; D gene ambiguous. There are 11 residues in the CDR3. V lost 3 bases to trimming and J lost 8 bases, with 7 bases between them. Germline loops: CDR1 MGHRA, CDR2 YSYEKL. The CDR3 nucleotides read TGCGCCAGCAGCCATGGGTACGAAGCTTTCTTT. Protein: CASSHGYEAFF.

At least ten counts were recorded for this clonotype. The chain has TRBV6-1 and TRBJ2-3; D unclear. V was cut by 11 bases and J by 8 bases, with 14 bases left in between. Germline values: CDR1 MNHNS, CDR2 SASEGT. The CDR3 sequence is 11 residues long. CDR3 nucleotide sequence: TGTGCCTCACAGACCGCTGGTACGCAGTATTTT. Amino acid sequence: CASQTAGTQYF.

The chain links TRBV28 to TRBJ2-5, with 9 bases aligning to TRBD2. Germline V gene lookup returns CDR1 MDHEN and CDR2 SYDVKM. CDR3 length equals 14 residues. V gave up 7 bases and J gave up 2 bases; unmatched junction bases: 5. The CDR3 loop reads CASISAGGQETQYF. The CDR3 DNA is TGTGCCAGCATTTCAGCGGGAGGACAAGAGACCCAGTACTTC.

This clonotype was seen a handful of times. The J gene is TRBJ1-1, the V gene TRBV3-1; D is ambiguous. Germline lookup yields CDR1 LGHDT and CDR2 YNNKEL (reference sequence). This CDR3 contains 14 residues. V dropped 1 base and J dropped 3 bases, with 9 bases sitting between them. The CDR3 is CASSQVVMDTEAFF. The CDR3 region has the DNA TGTGCCAGCAGCCAAGTCGTCATGGACACTGAAGCTTTCTTT.

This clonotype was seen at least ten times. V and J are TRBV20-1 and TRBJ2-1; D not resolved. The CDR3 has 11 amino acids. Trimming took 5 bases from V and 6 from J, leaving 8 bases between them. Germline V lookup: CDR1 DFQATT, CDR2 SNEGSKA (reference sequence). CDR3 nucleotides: TGCAGTGCTCAAGGGCCCAATGAGCAGTTCTTC. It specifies CSAQGPNEQFF.

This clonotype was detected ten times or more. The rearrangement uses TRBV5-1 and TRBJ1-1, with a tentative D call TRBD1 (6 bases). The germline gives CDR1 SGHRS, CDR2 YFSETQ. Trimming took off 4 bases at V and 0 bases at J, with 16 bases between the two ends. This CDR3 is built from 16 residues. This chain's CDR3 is CASSPRTAGVNTEAFF. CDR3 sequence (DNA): TGCGCCAGCAGCCCCAGGACAGCGGGGGTGAACACTGAAGCTTTCTTT.

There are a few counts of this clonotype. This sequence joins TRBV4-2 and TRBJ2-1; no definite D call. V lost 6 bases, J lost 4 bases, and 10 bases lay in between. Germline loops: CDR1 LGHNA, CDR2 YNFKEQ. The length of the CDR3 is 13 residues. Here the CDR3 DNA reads TGTGCCAGCAGTCATGGATATTACAATGAGCAGTTCTTC. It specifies CASSHGYYNEQFF.

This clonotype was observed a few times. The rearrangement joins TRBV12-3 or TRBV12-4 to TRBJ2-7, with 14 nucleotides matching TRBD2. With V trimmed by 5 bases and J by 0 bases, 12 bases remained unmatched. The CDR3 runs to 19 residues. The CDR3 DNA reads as TGTGCCAGCAGTCAGGGACTAGCGGGAGCCTCCGTAAGCTCCTACGAGCAGTACTTC. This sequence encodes CASSQGLAGASVSSYEQYF.

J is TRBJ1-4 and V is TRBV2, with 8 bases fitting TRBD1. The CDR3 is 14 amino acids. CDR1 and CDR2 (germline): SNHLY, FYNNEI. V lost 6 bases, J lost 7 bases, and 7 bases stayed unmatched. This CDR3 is CASREYGQGEKLFF. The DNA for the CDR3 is TGTGCCAGCAGGGAATACGGACAGGGTGAAAAACTGTTTTTT.

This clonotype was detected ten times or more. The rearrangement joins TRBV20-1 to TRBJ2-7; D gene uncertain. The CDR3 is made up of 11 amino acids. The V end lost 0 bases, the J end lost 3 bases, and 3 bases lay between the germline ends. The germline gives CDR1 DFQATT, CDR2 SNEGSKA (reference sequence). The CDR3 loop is CSARDHYEQYF. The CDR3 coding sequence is TGCAGTGCTAGAGACCACTACGAGCAGTACTTC.

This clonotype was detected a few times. CDR3 nucleotide sequence: TGCGCCAGCAGCTTAGCCATGAGCTCCTACAATGAGCAGTTCTTC. Residues: CASSLAMSSYNEQFF. V and J are TRBV5-1 and TRBJ2-1; D call uncertain. V lost 2 bases and J lost 0, with 9 bases in between. The germline V gene has CDR1 SGHRS and CDR2 YFSETQ. The CDR3 loop spans 15 amino acids.

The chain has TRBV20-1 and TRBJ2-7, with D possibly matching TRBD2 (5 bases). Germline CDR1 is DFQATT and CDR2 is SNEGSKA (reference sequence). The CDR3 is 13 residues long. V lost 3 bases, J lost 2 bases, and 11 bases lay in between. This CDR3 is CSASHGEAYEQYF. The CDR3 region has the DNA TGCAGTGCTAGCCACGGGGAAGCCTACGAGCAGTACTTC.

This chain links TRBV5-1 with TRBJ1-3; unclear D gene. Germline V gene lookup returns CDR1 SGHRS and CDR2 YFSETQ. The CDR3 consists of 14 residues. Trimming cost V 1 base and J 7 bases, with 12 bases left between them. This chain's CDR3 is CASSLRDPENTIYF. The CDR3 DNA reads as TGCGCCAGCAGCTTGCGGGATCCGGAGAACACCATATATTTT.

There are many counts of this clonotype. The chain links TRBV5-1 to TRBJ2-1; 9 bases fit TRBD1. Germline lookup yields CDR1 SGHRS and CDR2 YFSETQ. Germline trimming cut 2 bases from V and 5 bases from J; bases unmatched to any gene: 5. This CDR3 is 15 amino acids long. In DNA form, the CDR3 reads TGCGCCAGCAGCTTATCTGGGACAGGGCACAATGAGCAGTTCTTC. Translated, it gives CASSLSGTGHNEQFF.

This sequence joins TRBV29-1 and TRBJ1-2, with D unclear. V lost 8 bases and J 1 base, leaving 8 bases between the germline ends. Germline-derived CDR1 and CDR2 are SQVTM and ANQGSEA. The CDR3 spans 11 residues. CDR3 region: CSTQDNYGYTF. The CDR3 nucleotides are TGCAGCACCCAGGATAACTATGGCTACACCTTC.

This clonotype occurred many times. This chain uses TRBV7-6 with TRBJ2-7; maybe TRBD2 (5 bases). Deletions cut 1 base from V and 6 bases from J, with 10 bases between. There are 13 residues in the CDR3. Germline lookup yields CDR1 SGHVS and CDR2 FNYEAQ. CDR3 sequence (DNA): TGTGCCAGCAGCTTAGATCTGGGGAGCGAGCAGTACTTC. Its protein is CASSLDLGSEQYF.

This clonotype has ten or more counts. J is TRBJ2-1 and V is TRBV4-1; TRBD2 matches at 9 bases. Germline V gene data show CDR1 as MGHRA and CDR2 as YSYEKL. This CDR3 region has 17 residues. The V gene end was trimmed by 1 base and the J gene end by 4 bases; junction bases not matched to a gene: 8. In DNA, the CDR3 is TGCGCCAGCAGCCAAGGTCGAGCGGGAGGAGGGTACAATGAGCAGTTCTTC. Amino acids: CASSQGRAGGGYNEQFF.

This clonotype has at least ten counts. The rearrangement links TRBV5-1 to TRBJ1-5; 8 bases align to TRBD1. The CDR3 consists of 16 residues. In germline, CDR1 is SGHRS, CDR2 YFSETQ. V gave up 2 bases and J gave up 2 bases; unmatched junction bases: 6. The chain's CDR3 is CASSLGPTGGNQPQHF. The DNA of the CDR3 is TGCGCCAGCAGCTTAGGCCCGACAGGGGGCAATCAGCCCCAGCATTTT.

The CDR3, as DNA: TGTGCCAGCAGTGGCCACGGACAGGGGACCTACGAGCAGTACTTC. Translated, it gives CASSGHGQGTYEQYF. J is TRBJ2-7 and V is TRBV6-1, with TRBD1 identical over 9 bases. The germline CDR1 and CDR2 sequences are MNHNS and SASEGT. V lost 4 bases, J lost 2 bases, and 6 bases stayed unmatched. The CDR3 loop spans 15 amino acids.

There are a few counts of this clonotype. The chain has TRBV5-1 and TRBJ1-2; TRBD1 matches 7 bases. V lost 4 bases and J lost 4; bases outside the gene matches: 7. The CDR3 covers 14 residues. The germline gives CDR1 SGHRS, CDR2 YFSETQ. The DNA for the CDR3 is TGCGCCAGCAGCCTACTGACAGGGCCCTATGGCTACACCTTC. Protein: CASSLLTGPYGYTF.

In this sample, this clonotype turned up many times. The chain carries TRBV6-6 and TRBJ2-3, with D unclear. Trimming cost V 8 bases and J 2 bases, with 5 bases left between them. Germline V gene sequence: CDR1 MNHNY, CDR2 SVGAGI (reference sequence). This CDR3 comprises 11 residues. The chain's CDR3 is CASGDTDTQYF. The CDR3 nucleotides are TGTGCCAGCGGGGACACAGATACGCAGTATTTT.

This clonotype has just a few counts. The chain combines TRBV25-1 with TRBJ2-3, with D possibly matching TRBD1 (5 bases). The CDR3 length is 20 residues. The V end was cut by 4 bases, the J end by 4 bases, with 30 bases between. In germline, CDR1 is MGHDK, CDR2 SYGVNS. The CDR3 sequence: CASSVLWEGSAGSDPDTQYF. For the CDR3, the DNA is TGTGCCAGCAGTGTGTTATGGGAAGGAAGCGCAGGGTCAGACCCAGATACGCAGTATTTT.

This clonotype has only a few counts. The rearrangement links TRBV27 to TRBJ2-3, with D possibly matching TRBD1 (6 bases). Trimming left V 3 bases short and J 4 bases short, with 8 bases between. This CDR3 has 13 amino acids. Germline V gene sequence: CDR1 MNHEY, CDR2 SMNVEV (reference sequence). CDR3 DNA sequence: TGTGCCAGCAGTTTGCCAGGGGCAGATACGCAGTATTTT. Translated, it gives CASSLPGADTQYF.

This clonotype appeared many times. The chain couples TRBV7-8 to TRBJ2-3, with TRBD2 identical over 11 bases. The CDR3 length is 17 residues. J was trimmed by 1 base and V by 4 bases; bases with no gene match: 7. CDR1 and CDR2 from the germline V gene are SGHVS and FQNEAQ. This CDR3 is CASSSTLAGVGTDTQYF. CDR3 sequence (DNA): TGTGCCAGCAGCTCCACACTAGCGGGAGTAGGCACAGATACGCAGTATTTT.

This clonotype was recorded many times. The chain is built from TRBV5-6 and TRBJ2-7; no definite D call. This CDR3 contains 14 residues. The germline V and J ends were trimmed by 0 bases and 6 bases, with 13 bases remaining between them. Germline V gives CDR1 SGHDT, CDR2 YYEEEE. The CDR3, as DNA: TGTGCCAGCAGCTTGGAACAATTAATTGGCGAGCAGTACTTC. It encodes CASSLEQLIGEQYF.

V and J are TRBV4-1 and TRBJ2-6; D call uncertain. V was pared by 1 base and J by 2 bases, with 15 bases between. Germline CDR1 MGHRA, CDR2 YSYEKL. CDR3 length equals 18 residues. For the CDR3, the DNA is TGCGCCAGCAGCCAAGGTCCCCCGGGTGGAGCTGGGGCCAACGTCCTGACTTTC. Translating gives CASSQGPPGGAGANVLTF.

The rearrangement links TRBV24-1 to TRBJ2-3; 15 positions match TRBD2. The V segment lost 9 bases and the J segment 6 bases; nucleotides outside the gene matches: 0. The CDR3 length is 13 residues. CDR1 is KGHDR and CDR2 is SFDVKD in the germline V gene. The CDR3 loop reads CATGTSGRDTQYF. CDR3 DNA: TGTGCCACCGGGACTAGCGGGAGGGATACGCAGTATTTT.

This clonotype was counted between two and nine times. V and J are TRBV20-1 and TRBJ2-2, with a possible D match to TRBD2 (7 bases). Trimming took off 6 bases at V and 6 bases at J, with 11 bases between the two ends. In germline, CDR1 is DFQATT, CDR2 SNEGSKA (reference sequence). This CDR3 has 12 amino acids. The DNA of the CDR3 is TGCAGTGCAAGGGGGGGCCCCGGGGAGCTGTTTTTT. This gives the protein CSARGGPGELFF.

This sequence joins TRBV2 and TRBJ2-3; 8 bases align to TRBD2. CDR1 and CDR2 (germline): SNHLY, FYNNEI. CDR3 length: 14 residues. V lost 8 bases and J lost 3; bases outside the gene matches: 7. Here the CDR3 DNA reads TGTGCCAGCTCGCAGCGGGAGATGACAGATACGCAGTATTTT. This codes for CASSQREMTDTQYF.

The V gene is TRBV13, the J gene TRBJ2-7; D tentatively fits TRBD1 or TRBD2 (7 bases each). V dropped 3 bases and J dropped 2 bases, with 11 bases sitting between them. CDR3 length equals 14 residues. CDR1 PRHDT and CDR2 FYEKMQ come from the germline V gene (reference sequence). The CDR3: CASSLTGRAYEQYF. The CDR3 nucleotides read TGTGCCAGCAGCTTGACAGGGAGGGCCTACGAGCAGTACTTC.